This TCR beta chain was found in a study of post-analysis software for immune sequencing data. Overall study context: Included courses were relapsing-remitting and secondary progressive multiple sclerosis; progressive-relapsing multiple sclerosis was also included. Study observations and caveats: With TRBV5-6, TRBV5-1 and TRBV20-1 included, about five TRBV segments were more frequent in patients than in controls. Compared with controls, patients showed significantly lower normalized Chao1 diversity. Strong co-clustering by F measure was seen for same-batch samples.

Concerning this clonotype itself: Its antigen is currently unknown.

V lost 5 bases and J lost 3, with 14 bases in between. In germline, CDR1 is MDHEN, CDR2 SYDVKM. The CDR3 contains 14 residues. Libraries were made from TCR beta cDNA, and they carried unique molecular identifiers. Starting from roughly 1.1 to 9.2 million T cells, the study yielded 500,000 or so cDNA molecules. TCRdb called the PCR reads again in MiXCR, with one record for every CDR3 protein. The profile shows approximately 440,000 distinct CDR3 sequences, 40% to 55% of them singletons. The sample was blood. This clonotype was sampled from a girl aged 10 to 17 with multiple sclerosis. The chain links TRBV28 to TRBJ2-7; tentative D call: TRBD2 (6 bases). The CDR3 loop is CASSRPGEYYEQYF. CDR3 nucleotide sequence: TGTGCCAGCAGTCGCCCGGGGGAGTACTACGAGCAGTACTTC. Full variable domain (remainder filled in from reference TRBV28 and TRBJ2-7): DVKVTQSSRYLVKRTGEKVFLECVQDMDHENMFWYRQDPGLGLRLIYFSYDVKMKEKGDIPEGYSVSREKKERFSLILESASTNQTSMYLCASSRPGEYYEQYFGPGTRLTVT.